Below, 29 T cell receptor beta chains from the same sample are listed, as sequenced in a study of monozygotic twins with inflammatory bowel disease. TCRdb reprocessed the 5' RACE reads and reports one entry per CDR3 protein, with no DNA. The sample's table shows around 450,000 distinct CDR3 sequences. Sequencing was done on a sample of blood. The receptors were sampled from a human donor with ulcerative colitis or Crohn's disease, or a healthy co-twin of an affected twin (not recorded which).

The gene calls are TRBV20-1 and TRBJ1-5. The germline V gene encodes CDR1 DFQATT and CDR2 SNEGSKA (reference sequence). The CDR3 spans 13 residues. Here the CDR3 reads CSAIRDRNQPQHF.

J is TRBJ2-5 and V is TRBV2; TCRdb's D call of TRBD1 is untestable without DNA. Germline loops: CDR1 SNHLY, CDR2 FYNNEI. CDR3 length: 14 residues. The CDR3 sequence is CASRDLKGQETQYF. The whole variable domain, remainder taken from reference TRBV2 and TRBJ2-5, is EPEVTQTPSHQVTQMGQEVILRCVPISNHLYFYWYRQILGQKVEFLVSFYNNEISEKSEIFDDQFSVERPDGSNFTLKIRSTKLEDSAMYFCASRDLKGQETQYFGPGTRLLVL.

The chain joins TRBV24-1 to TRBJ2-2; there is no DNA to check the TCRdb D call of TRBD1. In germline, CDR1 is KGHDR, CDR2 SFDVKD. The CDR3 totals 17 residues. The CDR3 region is CATSDNPGGTNTGELFF.

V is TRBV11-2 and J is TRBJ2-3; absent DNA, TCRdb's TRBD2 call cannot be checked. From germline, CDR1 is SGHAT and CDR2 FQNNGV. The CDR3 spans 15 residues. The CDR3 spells CASNQVGGVTDTQYF.

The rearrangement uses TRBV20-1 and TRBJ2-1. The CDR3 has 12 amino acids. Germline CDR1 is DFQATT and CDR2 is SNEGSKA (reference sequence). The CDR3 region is CSAFPNTNEQFF.

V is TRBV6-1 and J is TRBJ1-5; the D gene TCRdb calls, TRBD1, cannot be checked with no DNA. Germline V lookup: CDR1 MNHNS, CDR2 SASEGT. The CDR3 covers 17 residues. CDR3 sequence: CASSALLGAFSNQPQHF.

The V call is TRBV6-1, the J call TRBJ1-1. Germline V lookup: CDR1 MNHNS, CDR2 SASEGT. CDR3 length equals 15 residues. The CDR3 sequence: CASSEIGILNTEAFF.

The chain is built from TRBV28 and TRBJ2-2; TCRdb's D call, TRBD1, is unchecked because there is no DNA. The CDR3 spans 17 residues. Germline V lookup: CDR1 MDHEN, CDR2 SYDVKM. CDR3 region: CASSPPSGISGTGELFF.

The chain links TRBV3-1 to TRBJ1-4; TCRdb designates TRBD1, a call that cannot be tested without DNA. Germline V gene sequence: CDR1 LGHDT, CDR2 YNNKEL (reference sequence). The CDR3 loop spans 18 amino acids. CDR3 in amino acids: CASSQVRGSPTTNEKLFF.

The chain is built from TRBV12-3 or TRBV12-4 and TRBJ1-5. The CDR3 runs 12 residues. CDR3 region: CASSFQPQPQHF.

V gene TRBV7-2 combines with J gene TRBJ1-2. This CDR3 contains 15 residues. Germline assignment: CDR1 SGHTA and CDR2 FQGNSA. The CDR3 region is CASSLANSLYYGYTF.

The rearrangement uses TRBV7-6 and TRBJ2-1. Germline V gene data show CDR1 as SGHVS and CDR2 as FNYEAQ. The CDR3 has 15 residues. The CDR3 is CARSSGLNTYNEQFF.

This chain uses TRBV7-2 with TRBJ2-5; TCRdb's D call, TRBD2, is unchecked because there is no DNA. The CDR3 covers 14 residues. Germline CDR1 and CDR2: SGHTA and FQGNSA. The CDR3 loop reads CASSPRRGEETQYF.

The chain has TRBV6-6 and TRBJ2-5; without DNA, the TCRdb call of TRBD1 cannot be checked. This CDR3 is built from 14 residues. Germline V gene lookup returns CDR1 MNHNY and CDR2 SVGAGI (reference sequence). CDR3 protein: CASSYGGAQETQYF.

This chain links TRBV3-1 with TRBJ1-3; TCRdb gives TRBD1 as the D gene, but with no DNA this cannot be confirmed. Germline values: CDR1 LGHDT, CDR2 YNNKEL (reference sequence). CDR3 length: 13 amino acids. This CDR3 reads CASSAQAGNTIYF.

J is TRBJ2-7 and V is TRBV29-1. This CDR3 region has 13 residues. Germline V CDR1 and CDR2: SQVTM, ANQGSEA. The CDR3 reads CSVGSPGPYEQYF.

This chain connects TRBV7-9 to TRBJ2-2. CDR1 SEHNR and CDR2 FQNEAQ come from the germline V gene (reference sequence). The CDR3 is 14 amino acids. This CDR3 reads CASTASGDTGELFF. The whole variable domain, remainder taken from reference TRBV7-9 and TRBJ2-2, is DTGVSQNPRHKITKRGQNVTFRCDPISEHNRLYWYRQTLGQGPEFLTYFQNEAQLEKSRLLSDRFSAERPKGSFSTLEIQRTEQGDSAMYLCASTASGDTGELFFGEGSRLTVL.

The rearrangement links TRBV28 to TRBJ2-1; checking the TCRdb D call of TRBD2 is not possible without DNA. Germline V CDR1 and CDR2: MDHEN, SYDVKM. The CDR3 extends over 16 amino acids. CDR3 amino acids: CASSRPGLPSYNEQFF.

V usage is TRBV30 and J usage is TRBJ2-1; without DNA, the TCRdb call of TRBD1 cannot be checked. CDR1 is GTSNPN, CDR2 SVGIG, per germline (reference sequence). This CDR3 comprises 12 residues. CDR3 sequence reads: CAWSPPISEQFF.

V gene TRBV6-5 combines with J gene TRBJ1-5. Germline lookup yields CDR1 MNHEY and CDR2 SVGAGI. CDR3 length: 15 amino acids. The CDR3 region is CASSYSTGEFSAQHF.

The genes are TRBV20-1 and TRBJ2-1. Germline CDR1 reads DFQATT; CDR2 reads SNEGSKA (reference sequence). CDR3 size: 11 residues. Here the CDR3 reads CSARVEHEQFF.

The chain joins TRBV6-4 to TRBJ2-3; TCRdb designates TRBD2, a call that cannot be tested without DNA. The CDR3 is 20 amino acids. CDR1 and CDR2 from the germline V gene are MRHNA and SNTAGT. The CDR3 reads CASRTPIGTSGTLGTDTQYF.

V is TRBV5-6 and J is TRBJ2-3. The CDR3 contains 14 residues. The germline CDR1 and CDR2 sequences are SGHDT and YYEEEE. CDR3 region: CASSPDGYTDTQYF.

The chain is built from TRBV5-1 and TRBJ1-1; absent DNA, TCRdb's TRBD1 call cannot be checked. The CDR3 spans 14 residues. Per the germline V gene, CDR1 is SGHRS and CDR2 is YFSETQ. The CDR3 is CASSHVIGDTEAFF.

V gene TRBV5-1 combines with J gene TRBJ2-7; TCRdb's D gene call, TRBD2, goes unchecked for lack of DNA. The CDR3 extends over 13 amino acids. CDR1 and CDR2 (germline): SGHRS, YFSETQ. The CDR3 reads CASSAGLTYEQYF.

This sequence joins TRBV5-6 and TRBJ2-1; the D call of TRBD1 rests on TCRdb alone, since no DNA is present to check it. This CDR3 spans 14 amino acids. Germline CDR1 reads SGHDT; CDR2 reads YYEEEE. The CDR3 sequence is CASSSVGDYNEQFF.

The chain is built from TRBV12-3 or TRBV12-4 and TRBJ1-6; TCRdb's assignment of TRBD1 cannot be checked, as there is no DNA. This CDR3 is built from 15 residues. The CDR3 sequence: CASRPPGTGYSPLHF.

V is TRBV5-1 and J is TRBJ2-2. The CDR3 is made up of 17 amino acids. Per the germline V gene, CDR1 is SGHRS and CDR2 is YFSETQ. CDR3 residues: CASSWEQILFNTGELFF.

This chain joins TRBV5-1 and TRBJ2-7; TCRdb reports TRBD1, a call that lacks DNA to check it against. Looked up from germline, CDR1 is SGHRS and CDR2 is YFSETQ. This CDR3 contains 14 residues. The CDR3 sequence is CASSPDTLSYEQYF.